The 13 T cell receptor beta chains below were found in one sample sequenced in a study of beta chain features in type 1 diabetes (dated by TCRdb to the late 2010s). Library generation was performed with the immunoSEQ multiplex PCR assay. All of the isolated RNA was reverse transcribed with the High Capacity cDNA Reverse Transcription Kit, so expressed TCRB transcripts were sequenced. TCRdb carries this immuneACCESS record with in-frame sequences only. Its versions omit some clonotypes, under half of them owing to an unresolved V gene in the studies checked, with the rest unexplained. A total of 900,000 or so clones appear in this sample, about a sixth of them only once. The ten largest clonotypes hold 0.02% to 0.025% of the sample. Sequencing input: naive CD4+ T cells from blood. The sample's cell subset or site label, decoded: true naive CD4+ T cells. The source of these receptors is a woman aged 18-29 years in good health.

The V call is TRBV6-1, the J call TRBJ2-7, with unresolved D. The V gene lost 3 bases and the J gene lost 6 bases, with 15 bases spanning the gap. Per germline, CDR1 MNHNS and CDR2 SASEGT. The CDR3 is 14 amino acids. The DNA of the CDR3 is TGTGCCAGCAGTGAGGTTCGCTCCGTCCTCGAGCAGTACTTC. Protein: CASSEVRSVLEQYF.

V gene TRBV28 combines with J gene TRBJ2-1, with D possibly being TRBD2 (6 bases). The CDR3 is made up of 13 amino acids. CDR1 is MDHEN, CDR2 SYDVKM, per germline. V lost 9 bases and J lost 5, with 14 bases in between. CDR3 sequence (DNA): TGTGCCAGTTGTCTAGCGACCAACAATGAGCAGTTCTTC. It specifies CASCLATNNEQFF.

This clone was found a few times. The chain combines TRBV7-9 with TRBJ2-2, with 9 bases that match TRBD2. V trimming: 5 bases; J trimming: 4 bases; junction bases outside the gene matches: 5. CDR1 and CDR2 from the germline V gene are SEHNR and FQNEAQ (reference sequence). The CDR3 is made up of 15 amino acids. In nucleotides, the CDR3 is TGTGCCAGCAGCCAACTAGCGGGCATCACCGGGGAGCTGTTTTTT. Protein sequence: CASSQLAGITGELFF.

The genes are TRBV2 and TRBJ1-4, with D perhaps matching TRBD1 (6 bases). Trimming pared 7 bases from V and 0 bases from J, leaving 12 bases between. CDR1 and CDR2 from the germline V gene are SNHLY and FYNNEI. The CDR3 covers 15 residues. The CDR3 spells CASIGQGSTNEKLFF. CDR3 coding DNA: TGTGCCAGCATAGGCCAGGGGTCAACTAATGAAAAACTGTTTTTT.

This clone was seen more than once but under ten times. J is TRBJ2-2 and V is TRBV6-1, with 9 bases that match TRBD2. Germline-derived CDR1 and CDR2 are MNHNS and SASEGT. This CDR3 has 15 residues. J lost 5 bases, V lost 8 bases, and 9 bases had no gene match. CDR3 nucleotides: TGTGCCAGCGGAAGGCCTAGCGGGACGACCGGGGAGCTGTTTTTT. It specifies CASGRPSGTTGELFF.

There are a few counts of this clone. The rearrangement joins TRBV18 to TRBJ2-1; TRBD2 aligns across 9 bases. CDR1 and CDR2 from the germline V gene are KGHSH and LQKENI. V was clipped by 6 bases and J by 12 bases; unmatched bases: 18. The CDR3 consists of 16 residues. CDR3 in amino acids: CASSRVAGANSIGQFF. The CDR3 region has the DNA TGTGCCAGCTCCCGGGTAGCGGGAGCGAATTCCATCGGGCAGTTCTTC.

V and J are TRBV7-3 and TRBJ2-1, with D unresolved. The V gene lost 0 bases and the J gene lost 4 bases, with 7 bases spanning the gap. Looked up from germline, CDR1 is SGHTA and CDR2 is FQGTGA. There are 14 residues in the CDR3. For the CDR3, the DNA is TGTGCCAGCAGCTTAACTCCCCAATACAATGAGCAGTTCTTC. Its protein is CASSLTPQYNEQFF.

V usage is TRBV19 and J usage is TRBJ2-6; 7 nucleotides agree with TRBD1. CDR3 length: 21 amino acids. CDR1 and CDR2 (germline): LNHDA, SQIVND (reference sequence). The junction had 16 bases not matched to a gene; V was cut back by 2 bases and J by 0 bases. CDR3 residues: CASSIYPRKTGTSSGANVLTF. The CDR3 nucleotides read TGTGCCAGTAGTATATATCCCCGGAAGACAGGGACGAGCTCTGGGGCCAACGTCCTGACTTTC. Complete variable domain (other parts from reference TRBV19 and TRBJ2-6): DGGITQSPKYLFRKEGQNVTLSCEQNLNHDAMYWYRQDPGQGLRLIYYSQIVNDFQKGDIAEGYSVSREKKESFPLTVTSAQKNPTAFYLCASSIYPRKTGTSSGANVLTFGAGSRLTVL.

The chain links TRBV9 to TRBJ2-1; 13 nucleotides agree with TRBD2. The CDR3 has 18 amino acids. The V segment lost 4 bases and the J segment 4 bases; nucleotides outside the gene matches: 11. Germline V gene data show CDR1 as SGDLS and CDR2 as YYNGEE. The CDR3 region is CASSRSGLAGASYNEQFF. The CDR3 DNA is TGTGCCAGCAGCCGATCCGGACTAGCGGGAGCTTCTTACAATGAGCAGTTCTTC.

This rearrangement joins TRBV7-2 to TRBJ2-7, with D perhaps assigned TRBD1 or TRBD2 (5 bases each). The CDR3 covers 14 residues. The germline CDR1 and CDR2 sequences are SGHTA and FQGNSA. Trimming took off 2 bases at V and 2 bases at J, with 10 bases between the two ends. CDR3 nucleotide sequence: TGTGCCAGCAGCTTACAGGGACCCCCCTACGAGCAGTACTTC. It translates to CASSLQGPPYEQYF.

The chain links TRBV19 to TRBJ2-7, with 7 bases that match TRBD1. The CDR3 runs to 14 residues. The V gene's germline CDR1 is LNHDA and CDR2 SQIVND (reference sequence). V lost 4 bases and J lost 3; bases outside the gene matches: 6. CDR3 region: CASSTRDRFYEQYF. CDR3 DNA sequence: TGTGCCAGTAGTACCCGGGACAGATTCTACGAGCAGTACTTC.

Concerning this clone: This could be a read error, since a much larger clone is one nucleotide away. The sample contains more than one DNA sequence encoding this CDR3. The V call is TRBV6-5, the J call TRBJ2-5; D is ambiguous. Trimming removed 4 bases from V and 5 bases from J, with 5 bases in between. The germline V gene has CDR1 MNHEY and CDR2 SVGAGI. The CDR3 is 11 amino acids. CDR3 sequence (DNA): TGTGCCAGCAGTTTAGGGGAGACCCAGTACTTC. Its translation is CASSLGETQYF.

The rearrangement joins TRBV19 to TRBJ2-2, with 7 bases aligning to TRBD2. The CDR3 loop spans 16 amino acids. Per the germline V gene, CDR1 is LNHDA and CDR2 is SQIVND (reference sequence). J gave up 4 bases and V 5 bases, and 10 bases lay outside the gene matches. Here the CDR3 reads CASSWVQLARTGELFF. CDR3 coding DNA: TGTGCCAGTAGTTGGGTCCAACTAGCGCGCACCGGGGAGCTGTTTTTT.